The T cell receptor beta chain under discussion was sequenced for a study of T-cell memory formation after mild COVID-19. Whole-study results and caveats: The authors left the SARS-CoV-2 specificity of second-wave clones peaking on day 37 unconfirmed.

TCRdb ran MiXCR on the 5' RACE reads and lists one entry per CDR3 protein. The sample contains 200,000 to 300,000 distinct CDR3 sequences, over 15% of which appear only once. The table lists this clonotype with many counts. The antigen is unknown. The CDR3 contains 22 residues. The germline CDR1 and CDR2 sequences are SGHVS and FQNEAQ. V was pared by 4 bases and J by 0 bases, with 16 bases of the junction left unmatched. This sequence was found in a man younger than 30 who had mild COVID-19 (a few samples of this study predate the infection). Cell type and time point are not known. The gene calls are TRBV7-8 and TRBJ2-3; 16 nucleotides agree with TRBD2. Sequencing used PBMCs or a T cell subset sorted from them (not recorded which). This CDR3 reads CASSSPYASGTSGGASTDTQYF. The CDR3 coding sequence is TGTGCCAGCAGCTCACCATACGCTTCCGGGACTAGCGGGGGGGCGAGCACAGATACGCAGTATTTT.